Described below is a single T cell receptor (beta chain) sequence and its context. From germline, CDR1 is MNHEY and CDR2 SMNVEV (reference sequence). Losses at the gene ends were 7 bases for V and 4 bases for J; bases not matched to a gene: 7. CDR3 length: 15 amino acids. CD45RO-negative, CCR7-selected cells formed the naive CD8 fraction, which excluded terminally differentiated effector memory CD45RA+ cells. Measured with immunoSEQ multiplex PCR; TCRdb has only the in-frame clones, and not every one. The repertoire holds about 550,000 clones, with 95% to 96% as singletons. The data belong to a study of shared clonotypes between healthy human individuals.

V is TRBV27 and J is TRBJ2-1; 10 positions agree with TRBD2. Sequenced input: naive CD8+ T cells sorted from blood. This TCR derives from a woman in her thirties in good health. Written as DNA, the CDR3 is TGTGCCAGCACCTCCGGACTAGCGGCTTACAATGAGCAGTTCTTC. It specifies CASTSGLAAYNEQFF.